The 7 T cell receptor beta chains given below trace back to one sample, sequenced in a study of beta chain features in type 1 diabetes. The entirety of the isolated RNA underwent reverse transcription, so expressed TCRB transcripts were sequenced. Measured with immunoSEQ multiplex PCR; TCRdb has only the in-frame clones, and not every one. The table records around 310,000 clones, 11% of them present only once. Sequenced material: naive CD4+ T cells from blood. These receptors came from a woman under 40 in good health.

The chain joins TRBV23-1 to TRBJ1-2; 8 bases agree with TRBD1. TRBV23-1 qualifies as an ORF whose function is uncertain. The CDR3 is made up of 15 amino acids. The V segment lost 11 bases and the J segment 5 bases; nucleotides outside the gene matches: 16. The CDR3 DNA reads as TGCGCCGGATTGGTAGGACAGGGAAATGGGTATGGCTACACCTTC. Its translation is CAGLVGQGNGYGYTF.

The chain carries TRBV5-1 and TRBJ2-1; 9 nucleotides match TRBD2. The ends lost 3 bases at V and 1 base at J; junction bases unmatched: 5. The CDR3 runs to 16 residues. In germline, CDR1 is SGHRS, CDR2 YFSETQ. CDR3 nucleotide sequence: TGCGCCAGCAGCTCACTAGCGGGTGGGTCCTACAATGAGCAGTTCTTC. This translates into CASSSLAGGSYNEQFF.

The chain links TRBV18 to TRBJ2-7, with D maybe TRBD2 (5 bases). Per germline, CDR1 KGHSH and CDR2 LQKENI. V was trimmed by 1 base and J by 6 bases, leaving 16 bases between them. The CDR3 runs 15 residues. Written as DNA, the CDR3 is TGTGCCAGCTCACCACTCGGGGAACCACGAGGCGAGCAGTACTTC. Encoded protein: CASSPLGEPRGEQYF. Using reference TRBV18 and TRBJ2-7 for the parts outside the CDR3, the full variable domain is NAGVMQNPRHLVRRRGQEARLRCSPMKGHSHVYWYRQLPEEGLKFMVYLQKENIIDESGMPKERFSAEFPKEGPSILRIQQVVRGDSAAYFCASSPLGEPRGEQYFGPGTRLTVT.

This clone was seen more than once but under ten times. The CDR3 spells CAAAAAGVDYEQYF. The DNA for the CDR3 is TGTGCCGCCGCCGCAGCGGGAGTCGACTACGAGCAGTACTTC. This chain uses TRBV10-3 with TRBJ2-7, with 8 bases fitting TRBD2. The trim removed 11 bases at V and 3 bases at J, leaving 12 bases unmatched. The CDR3 is 14 amino acids. In germline, CDR1 is ENHRY, CDR2 SYGVKD.

CDR3: CASSLGGHRELFF. The CDR3 DNA reads as TGTGCCAGCAGCTTAGGGGGGCATCGGGAACTGTTTTTT. The V and J genes are TRBV7-9 and TRBJ1-4, with TRBD1 as a possible D gene (6 bases). The CDR3 length is 13 residues. The V gene lost 1 base and the J gene lost 12 bases, with 12 bases spanning the gap. Germline-derived CDR1 and CDR2 are SEHNR and FQNEAQ (reference sequence).

The V call is TRBV7-2, the J call TRBJ1-5; no definite D call. CDR3 length: 13 amino acids. Germline CDR1 and CDR2: SGHTA and FQGNSA. Trimming took 5 bases from V and 1 from J, leaving 6 bases between them. DNA of the CDR3: TGTGCCAGCAGCCAAACAAGCAATCAGCCCCAGCATTTT. As protein: CASSQTSNQPQHF. The entire variable domain, with the rest obtained from reference TRBV7-2 and TRBJ1-5, is as follows: GAGVSQSPSNKVTEKGKDVELRCDPISGHTALYWYRQSLGQGLEFLIYFQGNSAPDKSGLPSDRFSAERTGGSVSTLTIQRTQQEDSAVYLCASSQTSNQPQHFGDGTRLSIL.

This clone was seen a few times. This rearrangement joins TRBV28 to TRBJ1-4; a possible D gene is TRBD1 (5 bases). V was trimmed by 8 bases and J by 2 bases, leaving 15 bases between them. The germline CDR1 and CDR2 sequences are MDHEN and SYDVKM. This CDR3 region has 15 residues. CDR3 region: CASLDTGVTNEKLFF. CDR3 sequence (DNA): TGTGCCAGCCTTGACACGGGGGTGACTAATGAAAAACTGTTTTTT.